What follows describes a single T cell receptor (beta chain). Its antigen is currently unknown. The data were obtained in a study of CD8+ T cells in alopecia areata. Turning to the study itself: Treatment of the treated patients consisted of oral tofacitinib, 5 to 10 mg twice daily.

RNA extraction was followed by reverse transcription into cDNA, which acted as the sequencing template. Only in-frame clones appear in the TCRdb table, and some are missing; sequencing was by immunoSEQ multiplex PCR. The sample has about 130,000 clones, 45% to 50% seen once. The germline gives CDR1 SQVTM, CDR2 ANQGSEA. This CDR3 has 13 residues. V shed 0 bases and J shed 2 bases, with 8 bases lying between them. Sampling of alopecia areata patients yielded lesional scalp punch biopsies as well as peripheral blood. Sorting of CD4+ and CD8+ T cells was performed on PBMCs. Study-wide results and limits: Whereas mice showed it more clearly, TCR sharing across patients was murkier, possibly because of HLA.

The receptor's source is a human donor with alopecia areata. This rearrangement joins TRBV29-1 to TRBJ2-7; either TRBD1 or TRBD2 may fit D (5 bases each). This specimen was CD8+ T cells sorted from blood, taken at week 0. The CDR3 nucleotides are TGCAGCGTTGAAGAAGGGACGGCCTACGAGCAGTACTTC. Protein: CSVEEGTAYEQYF.